These 22 T cell receptor beta chains originate from one sample sequenced in a study of read filtering for tumor transcriptome and immune sequencing. Molecular barcoded adaptors covering alpha/delta and beta/gamma chains were used on roughly 400 ng RNA. TCRdb used MiXCR to reprocess the reads, holding one entry per CDR3 protein. The sample yields about 130,000 distinct CDR3 sequences, 10% to 15% seen once. Sequencing was carried out using a population of CD138-negative cells sorted from bone marrow. These TCRs come from a donor at least 40 years old with multiple myeloma.

This clonotype showed up many times. The V call is TRBV11-3, the J call TRBJ1-1, with D unresolved. Germline loops: CDR1 SGHNT, CDR2 YENEEA. The V end lost 0 bases, the J end lost 3 bases, and 5 bases lay between the germline ends. This CDR3 spans 13 amino acids. The CDR3 region is CASSLEVYTEAFF. The CDR3 DNA reads as TGTGCCAGCAGCTTAGAGGTTTACACTGAAGCTTTCTTT.

This clonotype showed up many times. The J gene is TRBJ2-7, the V gene TRBV28, with D possibly TRBD1 on 7 matching bases. Between the trimmed V and J ends, which lost 4 bases and 7 bases, there was a span of 17 bases. Germline V gene data show CDR1 as MDHEN and CDR2 as SYDVKM. The CDR3 has 14 residues. In DNA form, the CDR3 reads TGTGCCAGCAGTTCAACGGACAGGAGGGTAGAGCAGTACTTC. Translated, it gives CASSSTDRRVEQYF.

As to this clonotype: A read error may be the cause here, since a much bigger clone is one base away. The gene calls are TRBV4-1 and TRBJ2-7, with D perhaps TRBD2 (5 bases). Germline V gene sequence: CDR1 MGHRA, CDR2 YSYEKL. The CDR3 runs 14 residues. The DNA of the CDR3 is TGCGCCAGCAGCCAAGGAGGGAATAGGTACGAGCAGCACTTC. Translation gives CASSQGGNRYEQHF.

This clonotype was observed at least ten times. The V and J genes are TRBV20-1 and TRBJ2-3; 8 nucleotides match TRBD2. Losses at the gene ends were 5 bases for V and 1 base for J; bases not matched to a gene: 5. Germline loops: CDR1 DFQATT, CDR2 SNEGSKA (reference sequence). The CDR3 runs 14 residues. In nucleotides, the CDR3 is TGCAGTGCTCTACTAGCGGACGGCACAGATACGCAGTATTTT. As protein: CSALLADGTDTQYF.

J is TRBJ1-2 and V is TRBV15, with D unresolved. The CDR3 extends over 13 amino acids. In germline, CDR1 is LNHNV, CDR2 YYDKDF (reference sequence). The germline V and J ends were trimmed by 0 bases and 4 bases, with 6 bases remaining between them. The CDR3 region has the DNA TGTGCCACCAGCAGAGATCGTACCTATGGCTACACCTTC. This codes for CATSRDRTYGYTF.

There are many counts of this clonotype. This chain uses TRBV11-2 with TRBJ2-6, with unresolved D. With 5 bases removed from V and 0 bases from J, the gap between germline ends came to 5 bases. The germline gives CDR1 SGHAT, CDR2 FQNNGV. There are 14 residues in the CDR3. CDR3 DNA: TGTGCCAGCAGCCCCATCTCTGGGGCCAACGTCCTGACTTTC. It codes for CASSPISGANVLTF.

This clonotype was seen only a few times. The chain carries TRBV20-1 and TRBJ2-2, with 9 bases that match TRBD2. Germline lookup yields CDR1 DFQATT and CDR2 SNEGSKA (reference sequence). The CDR3 covers 17 residues. With V trimmed by 0 bases and J by 7 bases, 12 bases remained unmatched. CDR3 in DNA: TGCAGTGCTAGAGATAATGGCGGGGGGGCGATCAACGGGGAGCTGTTTTTT. Encoded protein: CSARDNGGGAINGELFF.

This clonotype has more than one count but fewer than ten. This chain connects TRBV19 to TRBJ2-7, with D possibly TRBD2 on 6 matching bases. This CDR3 comprises 13 residues. The germline V and J ends were trimmed by 5 bases and 3 bases, with 11 bases remaining between them. CDR1 is LNHDA and CDR2 is SQIVND in the germline V gene (reference sequence). CDR3 amino acids: CASSESSDYEQYF. The CDR3 DNA is TGTGCCAGTAGTGAGTCTAGCGACTACGAGCAGTACTTC.

This clonotype was counted at least ten times. The rearrangement links TRBV9 to TRBJ2-2; 8 bases fit TRBD1. Unmatched junction bases numbered 12, after V lost 2 bases and J lost 6 bases. The CDR3 consists of 17 residues. Germline V gives CDR1 SGDLS, CDR2 YYNGEE. The CDR3 region is CASSVRLQGGASGELFF. CDR3 nucleotide sequence: TGTGCCAGCAGCGTCAGACTACAGGGGGGCGCGTCCGGGGAGCTGTTTTTT.

The table lists this clonotype with many counts. The chain recombines TRBV20-1 with TRBJ2-3; 8 bases line up with TRBD2. Trimming took 3 bases from V and 2 from J; bases not matched to a gene: 4. Looked up from germline, CDR1 is DFQATT and CDR2 is SNEGSKA (reference sequence). The CDR3 length is 14 residues. The CDR3 nucleotides are TGCAGTGCTAGGAGAGCGGGGGTCACAGATACGCAGTATTTT. It yields the protein CSARRAGVTDTQYF.

This clonotype was detected ten times or more. The chain combines TRBV5-1 with TRBJ2-1; 7 nucleotides line up with TRBD1. The CDR3 is made up of 16 amino acids. The germline gives CDR1 SGHRS, CDR2 YFSETQ. The V and J ends lost 4 bases and 7 bases, in that order; junction bases with no gene match: 14. The CDR3 reads CASSLRQGTTRNEQFF. CDR3 nucleotide sequence: TGCGCCAGCAGCCTAAGACAGGGAACTACTAGGAATGAGCAGTTCTTC. Filled out from reference TRBV5-1 and TRBJ2-1, the complete variable domain reads KAGVTQTPRYLIKTRGQQVTLSCSPISGHRSVSWYQQTPGQGLQFLFEYFSETQRNKGNFPGRFSGRQFSNSRSEMNVSTLELGDSALYLCASSLRQGTTRNEQFFGPGTRLTVL.

Note on this clonotype: Possible read error: a much larger clone is one base away. The CDR3 carries no conserved terminal phenylalanine or tryptophan, so it likely arises from a read error. The genes are TRBV5-1 and TRBJ2-1; 8 bases agree with TRBD2. CDR1 SGHRS and CDR2 YFSETQ come from the germline V gene. Germline trimming cut 4 bases from V and 8 bases from J; bases unmatched to any gene: 8. The CDR3 loop spans 14 amino acids. CDR3 DNA sequence: TGCGCCAGCAGCCGCGCGGGGGGCGGGGATGAGCAGTTCTCC. This sequence encodes CASSRAGGGDEQFS.

The chain is built from TRBV12-3 or TRBV12-4 and TRBJ2-7; 12 bases fit TRBD2. V trimming: 6 bases; J trimming: 7 bases; junction bases outside the gene matches: 10. CDR3 length equals 15 residues. The CDR3: CASSTGLAGMREQYF. The CDR3 nucleotides are TGTGCCAGCAGCACTGGACTAGCGGGGATGAGGGAGCAGTACTTC.

In this sample, this clonotype turned up many times. The chain recombines TRBV20-1 with TRBJ2-7; tentative D call: TRBD2 (6 bases). Trimming left V 6 bases short and J 0 bases short, with 21 bases between. The length of the CDR3 is 16 residues. CDR1 DFQATT and CDR2 SNEGSKA come from the germline V gene (reference sequence). CDR3 loop: CSAKSAFGEASYEQYF. The CDR3 DNA sequence: TGCAGTGCCAAAAGCGCCTTCGGGGAGGCCTCCTACGAGCAGTACTTC.

There are many counts of this clonotype. The chain links TRBV7-2 to TRBJ2-2; no clear D. CDR1 and CDR2 (germline): SGHTA, FQGNSA. V was trimmed by 5 bases and J by 8 bases, leaving 9 bases between them. This CDR3 contains 12 residues. DNA of the CDR3: TGTGCCAGCAGCAGCTTTATGGGGGAGCTGTTTTTT. Amino acids: CASSSFMGELFF. Full variable domain (outside the CDR3, taken from reference TRBV7-2 and TRBJ2-2): GAGVSQSPSNKVTEKGKDVELRCDPISGHTALYWYRQSLGQGLEFLIYFQGNSAPDKSGLPSDRFSAERTGGSVSTLTIQRTQQEDSAVYLCASSSFMGELFFGEGSRLTVL.

This clonotype came up many times. The rearrangement joins TRBV29-1 to TRBJ1-5; TRBD1 might be the D (6 bases). Germline CDR1 is SQVTM and CDR2 is ANQGSEA. Between the trimmed V and J ends, which lost 6 bases and 0 bases, there was a span of 12 bases. The CDR3 is 14 residues long. The CDR3 loop reads CSVADRYSNQPQHF. CDR3 DNA sequence: TGCAGCGTGGCGGACAGATATAGCAATCAGCCCCAGCATTTT.

This clonotype was seen only a few times. Possible read error: a much larger clone is one base away. The gene calls are TRBV7-6 and TRBJ2-1, with D perhaps being TRBD1 or TRBD2 (7 bases each). CDR1 is SGHVS, CDR2 FNYEAQ, per germline. The CDR3 contains 17 residues. Trimming removed 0 bases from V and 5 bases from J, with 17 bases in between. CDR3 amino acids: CASSLAVRGGPHNEQFF. CDR3 sequence (DNA): TGTGCCAGCAGCTTAGCCGTCAGGGGGGGACCCCACAATGAGCAGTTCTTC. Full variable domain (outside the CDR3, taken from reference TRBV7-6 and TRBJ2-1): GAGVSQSPRYKVTKRGQDVALRCDPISGHVSLYWYRQALGQGPEFLTYFNYEAQQDKSGLPNDRFSAERPEGSISTLTIQRTEQRDSAMYRCASSLAVRGGPHNEQFFGPGTRLTVL.

Many counts were recorded for this clonotype. The chain couples TRBV19 to TRBJ2-6; 7 bases match TRBD1. V was clipped by 7 bases and J by 0 bases; unmatched bases: 6. CDR1 is LNHDA, CDR2 SQIVND, per germline (reference sequence). The CDR3 contains 16 residues. The CDR3 nucleotides read TGTGCCAGTACCTCCAGGGGGAGCTCTGGGGCCAACGTCCTGACTTTC. This gives the protein CASTSRGSSGANVLTF.

This clonotype showed up just a few times. J is TRBJ2-7 and V is TRBV20-1, with D tentatively TRBD1 (8 bases). The CDR3 has 14 residues. Germline lookup yields CDR1 DFQATT and CDR2 SNEGSKA (reference sequence). CDR3 sequence: CREKDREGKNEQYF. The CDR3 DNA sequence: TGCAGGGAAAAGGACAGGGAGGGTAAAAACGAGCAGTACTTC.

The table lists this clonotype with many counts. The chain has TRBV5-1 and TRBJ2-5; no firm D call. There are 14 residues in the CDR3. The V and J ends lost 0 bases and 0 bases respectively, with 6 bases between them. The germline V gene has CDR1 SGHRS and CDR2 YFSETQ. The CDR3 is CASSLVEYQETQYF. The CDR3 DNA is TGCGCCAGCAGCTTGGTGGAGTACCAAGAGACCCAGTACTTC.

This clonotype was seen at least ten times. The chain joins TRBV3-1 to TRBJ2-5, with D tentatively TRBD1 (5 bases). V gave up 8 bases and J gave up 5 bases, with 15 bases separating them. This CDR3 spans 13 amino acids. Germline-derived CDR1 and CDR2 are LGHDT and YNNKEL (reference sequence). For the CDR3, the DNA is TGTGCCAGCCTACTTAGGGGTTTGGAGACCCAGTACTTC. This encodes CASLLRGLETQYF.

This clonotype has a handful of counts. The rearrangement joins TRBV7-2 to TRBJ2-5; D is unclear. The length of the CDR3 is 13 residues. CDR1 is SGHTA and CDR2 is FQGNSA in the germline V gene. V was pared by 0 bases and J by 1 base, with 3 bases between. The CDR3 loop is CASSLAVQETQYF. For the CDR3, the DNA is TGTGCCAGCAGCTTAGCTGTCCAAGAGACCCAGTACTTC.